This TCR beta chain was identified in a study of T cell responses to AZD1222 COVID-19 vaccine. Study conclusions and caveats: Just a handful of people given AZD1222 tested seropositive at baseline.

This table comes from immunoSEQ multiplex PCR, and its TCRdb copy is limited to in-frame clones, with some not included. The table has about 130,000 clones, 92% seen once. V gave up 3 bases and J gave up 4 bases, with 7 bases separating them. CDR1 is MDHEN and CDR2 is SYDVKM in the germline V gene. This CDR3 spans 12 amino acids. About this clone itself: Its antigen remains unknown.

The chain links TRBV28 to TRBJ2-7, with D unresolved. The clonotype originates from an adult who received the AZD1222 COVID-19 vaccine. The source material was peripheral blood, sampled 28 days after the second AZD1222 dose. CDR3 amino acids: CASSFSGYEQYF. The CDR3 DNA reads TGTGCCAGCAGTTTCTCGGGTTACGAGCAGTACTTC.